This T cell receptor beta chain was sequenced in a study of shared clonotypes between healthy human individuals. As for this clone: The antigen is not known.

Study results and limitations: Naive subsets typically showed greater estimated richness than memory subsets. The study found lower generation probabilities in non-shared clonotypes than in those shared by all four donors.

V lost 2 bases to trimming and J lost 6 bases, with 14 bases between them. CDR3 size: 15 residues. From germline, CDR1 is GTSNPN and CDR2 SVGIG (reference sequence). Only in-frame clones appear in the TCRdb table, and some are missing; sequencing was by immunoSEQ multiplex PCR. Among millions of clones listed, roughly 96% were seen once. This clonotype was obtained from a man aged 18 to 30 in good health. This chain links TRBV30 with TRBJ1-6, with D possibly being TRBD1 (5 bases). The sample was naive CD4+ T cells sorted from blood. Subset given: CD45RA+ positively selected. DNA for the CDR3: TGTGCCTGGAGTCCCCGGGACTGGCCTAATTCACCCCTCCACTTT. As protein: CAWSPRDWPNSPLHF.